This TCR beta chain was identified in a study of cytomegalovirus exposure and HLA in healthy donors. Overall study: The 120 validation repertoires, a later analysis reported, used the same platform as the roughly 730 repertoires from the first cohort.

Profiling relied on immunoSEQ multiplex PCR, and the TCRdb table lists in-frame clones only, not all of them. The sample records around 190,000 clones, about 82% being singletons. Sequencing used PBMCs. This receptor was taken from a woman in her late teens or twenties in good health and CMV-seronegative.

CDR3 DNA: TGTGCCAGCAGTGAATGGGCTAGCGGGGGTGGAGATACGCAGTATTTT. Amino acids: CASSEWASGGGDTQYF. The chain combines TRBV25-1 with TRBJ2-3, with 10 bases fitting TRBD2. CDR3 length: 16 residues. V was pared by 1 base and J by 5 bases, with 6 bases of the junction left unmatched. Germline CDR1 MGHDK, CDR2 SYGVNS.